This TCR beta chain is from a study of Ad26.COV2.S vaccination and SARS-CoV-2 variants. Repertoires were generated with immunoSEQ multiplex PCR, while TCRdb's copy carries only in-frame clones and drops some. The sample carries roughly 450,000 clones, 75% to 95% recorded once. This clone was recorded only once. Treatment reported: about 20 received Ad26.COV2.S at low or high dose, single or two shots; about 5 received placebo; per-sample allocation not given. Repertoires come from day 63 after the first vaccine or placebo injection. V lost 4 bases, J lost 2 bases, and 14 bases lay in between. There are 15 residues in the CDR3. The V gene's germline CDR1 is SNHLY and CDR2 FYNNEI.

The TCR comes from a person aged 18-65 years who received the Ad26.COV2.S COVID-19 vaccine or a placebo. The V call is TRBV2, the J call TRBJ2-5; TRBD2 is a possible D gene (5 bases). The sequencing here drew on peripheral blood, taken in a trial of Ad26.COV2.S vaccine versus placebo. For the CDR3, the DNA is TGTGCCAGCAGTGTGAGGGAGAATACTCAAGAGACCCAGTACTTC. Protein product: CASSVRENTQETQYF.